This is a list of T cell receptor beta chains from one sample in a study of CD8+ T cells in alopecia areata. Clones were sequenced by immunoSEQ multiplex PCR, and TCRdb holds only the in-frame ones, with some missing. The sample has about 140,000 clones; roughly four fifths are singletons. Sequencing used CD8+ T cells sorted from blood, obtained at week 4, from a patient treated with tofacitinib. These receptors were obtained from a human donor with alopecia areata. Each CDR3 is given with its conserved first and last residue. The D gene is left open where the match is weak.

d_call	v_call	j_call	cdr3_aa
NA	TRBV27	TRBJ1-2	CASSLGRTYGYTF
TRBD1	TRBV6-5	TRBJ2-7	CASSYRGQPYEQYF
NA	TRBV6-1	TRBJ1-5	CASSEASPLATPQHF
TRBD1	TRBV10-3	TRBJ2-4	CAISAQGPLAKNIQYF
TRBD1	TRBV23-1	TRBJ2-7	CASSVFRDRGREQYF
TRBD2	TRBV7-9	TRBJ2-1	CASSLVSGENNEQFF
TRBD2	TRBV7-8	TRBJ2-7	CASLSGGASYEQYF
NA	TRBV7-6	TRBJ2-5	CASSPGEETQYF
NA	TRBV19	TRBJ1-2	CASGQVSPSYGYTF
NA	TRBV29-1	TRBJ1-2	CSVSLGPGYTF
NA	TRBV27	TRBJ2-7	CASSPAITSSYEQYF
NA	TRBV11-3	TRBJ2-6	CASSSRSSGANVLTF
NA	TRBV7-9	TRBJ1-4	CASSFSEGNEKLFF
NA	TRBV19	TRBJ2-1	CASSGGNEQFF
NA	TRBV5-1	TRBJ2-7	CASSLGIEQYF
TRBD2	TRBV7-2	TRBJ2-7	CASSSVSGNEQYF
NA	TRBV11-2	TRBJ2-2	CASRGDTGELFF
NA	TRBV4-1	TRBJ2-5	CASSQVDSWYQETQYF
NA	TRBV6-5	TRBJ2-7	CASSYLPGQPPYEQYF
NA	TRBV4-2	TRBJ2-5	CASSQEAPVLETQYF
TRBD1	TRBV4-1	TRBJ1-6	CASRSFNDRVGSPLHF
TRBD1	TRBV6-5	TRBJ2-1	CASSPGTGPLYEQFF
NA	TRBV27	TRBJ2-7	CASSPRQGGPYEQYF
TRBD1	TRBV6-5	TRBJ2-7	CASSYSVTGGTQYF